Described below is a single T cell receptor beta chain sequence and its context. Germline CDR1 and CDR2: LGHNA and YSLEER. Trimming removed 0 bases from V and 2 bases from J, with 24 bases in between. There are 20 residues in the CDR3. The table came from immunoSEQ multiplex PCR; TCRdb's copy has only in-frame clones and leaves some out. Of approximately 350,000 clones in the sample, 80% to 90% were seen once. The data originate from a study of blood T cell repertoires in COVID-19. This sequence originates from a man aged 35-49 years with acute or convalescent COVID-19. Sample: peripheral blood. The chain is built from TRBV4-3 and TRBJ2-3; D possibly corresponds to TRBD2 (6 bases). The CDR3 region is CASSQDNGLLRASDTDTQYF. The CDR3 nucleotides are TGCGCCAGCAGCCAAGATAATGGCCTACTTCGGGCTAGCGACACAGATACGCAGTATTTT.